One and the same sample provided the 11 T cell receptor beta chains below, sequenced in a study of blood T cells in healthy people across ages. A second 7 to 11 cycle PCR used barcoded and J-beta primers. TCRdb processed the 5' RACE reads anew with MiXCR; each CDR3 protein has one entry. The profile shows about 830,000 distinct CDR3 sequences, roughly 60% of them singletons. Sequences were obtained from blood. These receptors came from a man aged 30-40 years in good health.

The chain uses TRBV12-3 or TRBV12-4 and TRBJ1-1; D might be TRBD1 (5 bases). The CDR3 covers 12 residues. V was clipped by 3 bases and J by 5 bases, with 7 bases between them. The DNA of the CDR3 is TGTGCCAGCAGTTTCCGGGGGACTGAAGCTTTCTTT. As protein: CASSFRGTEAFF.

The chain has TRBV11-3 and TRBJ2-1, with D tentatively TRBD1 or TRBD2 (6 bases each). The V end lost 4 bases, the J end lost 9 bases, and 19 bases lay between the germline ends. Germline CDR1 reads SGHNT; CDR2 reads YENEEA. The length of the CDR3 is 15 residues. The CDR3: CASSSDGGYVGEQFF. The CDR3 bases are TGTGCCAGCAGCTCCGACGGGGGCTACGTAGGTGAGCAGTTCTTC.

This clonotype has just one count. J is TRBJ1-4 and V is TRBV7-8; possibly TRBD1 for D (5 bases). The CDR3 contains 14 residues. Germline V gene data show CDR1 as SGHVS and CDR2 as FQNEAQ. Trimming took off 5 bases at V and 11 bases at J, with 18 bases between the two ends. The CDR3 sequence: CASSPGVEFGKLFF. The CDR3 DNA is TGTGCCAGCAGCCCGGGGGTAGAGTTCGGGAAACTGTTTTTT. Using reference TRBV7-8 and TRBJ1-4 for the parts outside the CDR3, the full variable domain is GAGVSQSPRYKVAKRGQDVALRCDPISGHVSLFWYQQALGQGPEFLTYFQNEAQLDKSGLPSDRFFAERPEGSVSTLKIQRTQQEDSAVYLCASSPGVEFGKLFFGSGTQLSVL.

V usage is TRBV20-1 and J usage is TRBJ2-4; D possibly uses TRBD1 or TRBD2 (5 bases each). Gene TRBJ2-7 matches the end of the DNA better, so the J call may be wrong. This CDR3 contains 14 residues. Germline V CDR1 and CDR2: DFQATT, SNEGSKA (reference sequence). The CDR3 DNA sequence: TGCAGTGCTAGAGATTCGGTTGGGACCCACGAGCAGTACTTC. Its translation: CSARDSVGTHEQYF.

CDR3 DNA: TGCAGCGTTGAAGAGGGCGACAAGTACCAAGAGACCCAGTACTTC. Encoded protein: CSVEEGDKYQETQYF. The genes are TRBV29-1 and TRBJ2-5; unclear D gene. This CDR3 is 15 amino acids long. V was cut by 0 bases and J by 0 bases, with 11 bases left in between. From germline, CDR1 is SQVTM and CDR2 ANQGSEA.

The chain couples TRBV20-1 to TRBJ2-1, with unresolved D. CDR3 length: 12 residues. Trimming pared 6 bases from V and 10 bases from J, leaving 16 bases between. Germline V gene data show CDR1 as DFQATT and CDR2 as SNEGSKA (reference sequence). In DNA, the CDR3 is TGCAGTGCGGGTGTTACCGTGGGGGAGCAGTTCTTC. Translation: CSAGVTVGEQFF.

The CDR3 loop is CASSAIRDIDEQYF. The CDR3 DNA follows: TGTGCCAGCAGCGCGATCCGGGACATCGACGAGCAGTACTTC. The chain couples TRBV7-8 to TRBJ2-5; possibly TRBD1 for D (6 bases). The J call may be faulty, since TRBJ2-7 better matches the DNA end. The germline gives CDR1 SGHVS, CDR2 FQNEAQ. The CDR3 spans 14 residues.

This clonotype has more than one count but fewer than ten. This chain uses TRBV7-9 with TRBJ2-4; either TRBD1 or TRBD2 may fit D (6 bases each). The CDR3 runs 15 residues. Trimming left V 5 bases short and J 8 bases short, with 19 bases between. Per the germline V gene, CDR1 is SEHNR and CDR2 is FQNEAQ (reference sequence). CDR3 amino acids: CASSPLERGEDIQYF. CDR3 bases: TGTGCCAGCAGCCCCCTTGAAAGGGGGGAGGACATTCAGTACTTC.

The chain employs TRBV20-1 and TRBJ1-5; no clear D gene. Trimming cost V 3 bases and J 10 bases, with 22 bases left between them. The CDR3 spans 15 residues. Looked up from germline, CDR1 is DFQATT and CDR2 is SNEGSKA (reference sequence). The CDR3 loop reads CSASLAEPYNSPQHF. CDR3 nucleotide sequence: TGCAGTGCTAGTTTGGCAGAGCCATACAATTCTCCCCAGCATTTT.

The rearrangement joins TRBV4-1 to TRBJ2-1; D is ambiguous. The germline V gene has CDR1 MGHRA and CDR2 YSYEKL. The CDR3 consists of 14 residues. Trimming stripped 0 bases from V and 10 bases from J, with 13 bases between. The CDR3 DNA reads TGCGCCAGCAGCCAAGATCCGAGAGGATTAGAGCAGTTCTTC. This translates into CASSQDPRGLEQFF.

This sequence joins TRBV29-1 and TRBJ2-3; D uncertain. Germline assignment: CDR1 SQVTM and CDR2 ANQGSEA. There are 15 residues in the CDR3. Trimming removed 4 bases at V and 4 bases at J, with 18 bases between. The CDR3 protein is CSVGRYTPQSDTQYF. The CDR3 DNA reads as TGCAGCGTTGGTCGTTACACACCACAATCAGATACGCAGTATTTT.